These T cell receptor beta chains were read from a single sample in a study of human CD8 memory T cell subsets. One entry per CDR3 protein, without DNA, is what TCRdb gives after re-calling the 5' RACE reads. The sample's table shows several thousand distinct CDR3 sequences. The sequencing input was CD8+ T cells from PBMCs. These receptors were obtained from a human donor in good health. Each CDR3 is given with its conserved first and last residue. Each record gives: clone size, V gene, CDR3 length, J gene, CDR3 protein. Only some rows state a clone size, as once, few, many or a class for expanded clones.

-,TRBV20-1,15,TRBJ2-7,CSARDGTSFSYEQYF
-,TRBV11-2,17,TRBJ2-3,CASSLSPGREGADTQYF
-,TRBV6-1,13,TRBJ1-2,CASSEGPGYGYTF
medium-sized,TRBV13,13,TRBJ2-3,CASSPTSADTQYF
-,TRBV27,15,TRBJ2-7,CASSHGTSGSKEQYF
-,TRBV18,14,TRBJ2-7,CASSPEQEFYEQYF
-,TRBV29-1,11,TRBJ2-3,CSVGNTDTQYF
-,TRBV27,12,TRBJ2-1,CASSLLGDEQFF
-,TRBV11-2,16,TRBJ1-3,CASSPMDRESGNTIYF
medium-sized,TRBV30,14,TRBJ2-2,CAWQDRTNTGELFF
-,TRBV2,14,TRBJ2-2,CASSGLWDTGELFF
-,TRBV7-2,14,TRBJ2-5,CASSLAWGVETQYF
-,TRBV2,17,TRBJ2-6,CASGPLTELSGANVLTF
-,TRBV27,14,TRBJ2-7,CASSLALAGDEQYF
-,TRBV19,13,TRBJ2-7,CASSIGESYEQYF
-,TRBV5-1,16,TRBJ2-7,CASSWMTATPSYEQYF
-,TRBV12-3/TRBV12-4,16,TRBJ1-1,CASRPSPQGPESEAFF
-,TRBV5-1,14,TRBJ2-3,CASSLERSTDTQYF
medium-sized,TRBV29-1,13,TRBJ2-7,CSVEVPLIYEQYF
-,TRBV27,14,TRBJ2-5,CASSFWGSQETQYF
-,TRBV27,14,TRBJ1-5,CASSPRQGHQPQHF
medium-sized,TRBV29-1,14,TRBJ2-3,CSVVTLMGTDTQYF
-,TRBV20-1,19,TRBJ2-3,CSARDRSSGLAVHGDTQYF
medium-sized,TRBV20-1,14,TRBJ2-1,CSASTSPEADEQFF
-,TRBV29-1,15,TRBJ1-5,CSVAVTAASNQPQHF
-,TRBV5-1,14,TRBJ2-3,CASGLARDTDTQYF
-,TRBV5-1,14,TRBJ2-7,CASSLGGGYYEQYF
-,TRBV5-1,11,TRBJ2-7,CASRTGVEQYF
-,TRBV7-9,14,TRBJ2-7,CASSSRDRHYEQYF
-,TRBV12-3/TRBV12-4,17,TRBJ2-6,CASSSPGHQSGANVLTF
-,TRBV27,14,TRBJ2-1,CASSMTSGLNEQFF
medium-sized,TRBV29-1,14,TRBJ2-1,CSVWTGSSYNEQFF
-,TRBV13,15,TRBJ2-7,CASSARPSGAYEQYF
medium-sized,TRBV5-6,14,TRBJ2-5,CASSLDARGETQYF
-,TRBV3-1,16,TRBJ2-7,CASSQEWQGTSYEQYF
-,TRBV20-1,16,TRBJ2-2,CSARHPRQGNTGELFF
-,TRBV13,15,TRBJ2-1,CASSPRTGFANEQFF
-,TRBV6-2/TRBV6-3,13,TRBJ2-1,CASSYDSSYEQFF
-,TRBV29-1,14,TRBJ2-7,CSVEDDRFSYEQYF
medium-sized,TRBV29-1,16,TRBJ2-7,CSVGPSFTSDSYEQYF
-,TRBV6-6,13,TRBJ2-1,CASKMLLDNEQFF
-,TRBV28,15,TRBJ2-5,CASSASRVNKETQYF
-,TRBV27,12,TRBJ2-7,CASSLMGREQYF
-,TRBV29-1,13,TRBJ2-1,CSVGRALDNEQFF
medium-sized,TRBV29-1,12,TRBJ2-1,CSVEEGRPEQFF